This paragraph reports one T cell receptor beta chain. This clonotype showed up just a few times. Which antigen it targets is not known. Base qualities are not at hand, and no much larger clone is one base apart. Sequencing took place on an Illumina HiSeq 1500. TCRdb trimmed public reads at Q25 via fastp, called clones via MiXCR and kept in-frame beta chains. Here each entry gathers all rows of one CDR3 protein and keeps the most common genes and DNA. This sample is represented by roughly 150,000 distinct CDR3 sequences; roughly a sixth of them were singletons. The ten largest clones take up roughly a sixth of the sample. This sample was included in a study of T cell repertoires in cytomegalovirus infection (dated by TCRdb to about 2019). About the full investigation: Donor HLA type was relevant to the analysis, as public TCR beta signatures indicated carriage of CMV infection together with the matching HLA type.

Taken from cysteine to phenylalanine, the CDR3 has 15 residues. Of all the DNA, just the CDR3 is kept, 45 bases in frame from base 1. V loses 2 bases, J loses 6 bases, and the germline ends lie 17 bases apart. Taken from the germline V gene, the CDR1 and CDR2 loops are MDHEN and SYDVKM. Results the study describes overall, beyond this receptor: The ex vivo response was dominated by HLA-C-restricted CMV-specific TCR beta clonotypes, which also provided the single most frequent clonotype in two of eight donors. Carriers of CMV infection plus the relevant HLA type were discriminated by the cumulative frequency of public TCR beta family members in the study cohort and in an independent roughly 340-donor cohort.

This clonotype was obtained from a human donor in good health (CMV status not recorded). Some clones in this sample may be carry-over from other donors' samples. The V and J genes are TRBV28 and TRBJ2-7, with a tentative D call of TRBD1 or TRBD2, each matching 5 bases. Sequencing was carried out using CD8+ T cells from PBMCs. The DNA sequence is TGTGCCAGCAGTTTAGAGGGGTTTCTAAGCGGCGAGCAGTACTTC. Its translation reads: CASSLEGFLSGEQYF.